This T cell receptor (beta chain) was sequenced for a study of blood T cells in healthy people across ages. Details on this clonotype: What it recognizes is unknown. One end of the junction varies from germline; a read error may be responsible.

It was with a sample-barcoded 5' primer and a J-beta primer mix that a second PCR of about 6 to 12 cycles was run. From the 5' RACE reads, TCRdb called clonotypes with MiXCR, one entry per CDR3 protein. The data show 540,000 or so distinct CDR3 sequences, about 45% seen once. Study results and caveats: Long-lived and aged donors differed, with more naive CD4+ cells and higher diversity in the long-lived.

CDR3 size: 15 residues. Germline V gene lookup returns CDR1 SSHAT and CDR2 FNYEAQ (reference sequence). The chain couples TRBV7-7 to TRBJ2-1, with D tentatively TRBD2 (5 bases). The clonotype originates from a man older than 75 in good health. The material sequenced was blood. The CDR3 nucleotides are TGTGCTAGCAGCCCCGGACGAGCGGTTTACAATGAGCAGTTCTTC. Protein sequence: CASSPGRAVYNEQFF.